The rows below give T cell receptor beta chains drawn from one sample of a study of beta chain features in type 1 diabetes. The method was immunoSEQ multiplex PCR; TCRdb's version includes in-frame clones alone and lacks a portion of them. Here the sample spans hundreds of thousands of clones, about a tenth being singletons. Input material: central memory CD4+ T cells from blood. The origin of the receptors is a man under 40 with type 1 diabetes. Both conserved end residues are part of each CDR3. The order of the fields is V gene, D gene, J gene, clone size, CDR3 protein, CDR3 DNA. The D gene is left open where the match is weak. Clone size is shown for a subset of rows, as once, few, many or a class of expanded clone.

TRBV28	NA	TRBJ1-5	NA	CASIGGSNQPQHF	TGTGCCAGCATAGGAGGCAGCAATCAGCCCCAGCATTTT
TRBV7-8	NA	TRBJ1-4	NA	CASSQGWEKLFF	TGTGCCAGCAGCCAAGGTTGGGAAAAACTGTTTTTT
TRBV27	NA	TRBJ2-1	few	CASSHNRFETGQFF	TGTGCCAGCAGTCACAACAGGTTCGAAACAGGGCAGTTCTTC
TRBV20-1	NA	TRBJ2-7	NA	CSARSTVEQYF	TGCAGTGCTAGATCGACGGTCGAGCAGTACTTC
TRBV7-6	TRBD1	TRBJ2-5	NA	CASSWRQGSQTQYF	TGTGCCAGCAGCTGGAGACAGGGCTCACAGACCCAGTACTTC
TRBV5-1	NA	TRBJ2-3	few	CASSLEDTQYF	TGCGCCAGCAGCTTGGAGGATACGCAGTATTTT
TRBV7-2	NA	TRBJ1-2	NA	CASSPGSTGGYTF	TGTGCCAGCAGCCCCGGATCCACCGGGGGCTACACCTTC
TRBV15	TRBD1	TRBJ1-3	many	CATRTGTRDTIYF	TGTGCCACCAGGACAGGGACTCGAGACACCATATATTTT
TRBV7-9	NA	TRBJ2-7	NA	CASSLRDEQYF	TGTGCCAGCAGCTTGCGGGACGAGCAGTACTTC
TRBV27	NA	TRBJ1-1	few	CASSLRWGTEAFF	TGTGCCAGCAGTTTACGATGGGGGACTGAAGCTTTCTTT
TRBV28	NA	TRBJ2-5	few	CASSNRARETQYF	TGTGCCAGCAGTAACCGGGCCCGGGAGACCCAGTACTTC
TRBV19	NA	TRBJ2-3	few	CASTGLTDTQYF	TGTGCCAGTACAGGGTTGACAGATACGCAGTATTTT
TRBV2	TRBD2	TRBJ2-7	NA	CASSESAPSGSYEQYF	TGTGCCAGCAGTGAATCGGCGCCTAGCGGGTCCTACGAGCAGTACTTC
TRBV11-2	TRBD2	TRBJ2-2	NA	CASSLLGTSENTGELFF	TGTGCCAGCAGCCTGCTCGGGACTAGCGAAAACACCGGGGAGCTGTTTTTT
TRBV18	NA	TRBJ2-3	few	CASSPGSLTDTQYF	TGTGCCAGCTCACCGGGCAGTCTCACAGATACGCAGTATTTT
TRBV9	NA	TRBJ1-2	few	CASSSGRNYGYTF	TGTGCCAGCAGCAGCGGACGTAACTATGGCTACACCTTC
TRBV25-1	TRBD2	TRBJ2-3	NA	CASSSGGDSGFTDTQYF	TGTGCCAGCAGCTCCGGGGGGGACTCGGGATTCACAGATACGCAGTATTTT
TRBV29-1	TRBD1	TRBJ2-4	many	CSVRQGDIQYF	TGCAGCGTGCGACAGGGAGACATTCAGTACTTC
TRBV2	TRBD2	TRBJ2-3	few	CASRRLAGGLTDTQYF	TGTGCCAGCAGAAGACTAGCGGGGGGCCTCACAGATACGCAGTATTTT
TRBV2	NA	TRBJ1-3	few	CASPWTAHTIYF	TGTGCCAGCCCGTGGACTGCGCACACCATATATTTT
TRBV25-1	NA	TRBJ2-1	NA	CASSEELAYNEQFF	TGTGCCAGCAGTGAGGAGCTGGCCTACAATGAGCAGTTCTTC
TRBV4-3	TRBD1	TRBJ2-3	NA	CASSQVSFVSSRQGPDTQYF	TGCGCCAGCAGCCAAGTTTCATTTGTCAGCAGTCGACAGGGGCCAGATACGCAGTATTTT
TRBV9	TRBD2	TRBJ2-5	few	CASSVTSGPNQETQYF	TGTGCCAGCAGCGTGACTAGCGGGCCGAACCAAGAGACCCAGTACTTC
TRBV29-1	NA	TRBJ2-7	few	CSVEERGYEQYF	TGCAGCGTTGAAGAGAGGGGTTACGAGCAGTACTTC